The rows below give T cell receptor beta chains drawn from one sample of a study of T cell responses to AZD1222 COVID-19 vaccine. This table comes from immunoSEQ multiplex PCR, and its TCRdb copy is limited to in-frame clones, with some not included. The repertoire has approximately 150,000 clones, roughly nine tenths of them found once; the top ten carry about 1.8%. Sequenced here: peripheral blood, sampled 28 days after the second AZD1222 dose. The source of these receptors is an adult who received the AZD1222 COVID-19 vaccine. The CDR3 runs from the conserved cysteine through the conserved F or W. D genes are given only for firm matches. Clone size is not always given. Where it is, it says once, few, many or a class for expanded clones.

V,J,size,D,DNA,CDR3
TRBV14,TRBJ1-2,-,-,TGTGCCAGCAGCCAAGAGGAATGGGGCGGCTACACCTTC,CASSQEEWGGYTF
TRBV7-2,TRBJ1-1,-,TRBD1,TGTGCCAGCAGCTTAGATGGACAGGCTGAAGCTTTCTTT,CASSLDGQAEAFF
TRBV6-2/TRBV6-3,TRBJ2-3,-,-,TGTGCCAGCAGTTATAATTTGCGGGAACTAAGCACAGATACGCAGTATTTT,CASSYNLRELSTDTQYF
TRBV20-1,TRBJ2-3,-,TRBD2,TGCAGTGCTAGTAGAGTAGCGGGCTCCACAGATACGCAGTATTTT,CSASRVAGSTDTQYF
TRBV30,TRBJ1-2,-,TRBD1,TGTGCCTGGGATCCGGGACAGGGTTTGGAGTATGGCTACACCTTC,CAWDPGQGLEYGYTF
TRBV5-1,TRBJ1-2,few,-,TGCGCCAGCAGCAGTGGGCAGGGGAATAACTATGGCTACACCTTC,CASSSGQGNNYGYTF
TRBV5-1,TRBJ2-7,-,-,TGCGCCAGCAGCCAAGACTGGGGTAACTACGAGCAGTACTTC,CASSQDWGNYEQYF
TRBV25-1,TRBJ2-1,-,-,TGTGCCAGCAGTGTGGGGGATCAAGGGTTCTTC,CASSVGDQGFF
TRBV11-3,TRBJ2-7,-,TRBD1,TGTGCCAGCAGCACCTCCGGGACAGGGGCGTACGAGCAGTACTTC,CASSTSGTGAYEQYF
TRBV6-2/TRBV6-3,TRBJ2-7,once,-,TGTGCCAGCAGTTACGATCCTCAGAGCTACGAGCAGTACTTC,CASSYDPQSYEQYF
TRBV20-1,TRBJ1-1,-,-,TGCAGTGCTAGTTTCCCAGGTCTTATCACTGAAGCTTTCTTT,CSASFPGLITEAFF
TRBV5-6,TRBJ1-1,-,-,TGTGCCAGCAGCGGAGGGGTTATCTACACTGAAGCTTTCTTT,CASSGGVIYTEAFF
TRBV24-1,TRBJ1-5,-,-,TGTGCCACCAGTGATGCGAGGACCAATCAGCCCCAGCATTTT,CATSDARTNQPQHF
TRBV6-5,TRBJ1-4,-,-,TGTGCCACCTTGGACCTGAAACTGTTTTTT,CATLDLKLFF
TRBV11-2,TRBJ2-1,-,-,TGTGCCAGCAGGGACAGAAGATCCTACAATGAGCAGTTCTTC,CASRDRRSYNEQFF
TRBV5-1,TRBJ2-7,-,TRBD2,TGCGCCAGCAATAGCGGGAGTAACTACGAGCAGTACTTC,CASNSGSNYEQYF
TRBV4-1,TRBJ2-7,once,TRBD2,TGCGCCAGCAGCCAACACAGACTAGCGGGAAGGAGCGAGCAGTACTTC,CASSQHRLAGRSEQYF
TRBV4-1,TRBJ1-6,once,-,TGCGCCAGCAGCCAAGGTGGGGAGGCGGGTTCACCCCTCCACTTT,CASSQGGEAGSPLHF
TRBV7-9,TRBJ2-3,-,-,TGTGCCAGCAGCGTCGGGGGACGGTACACAGATACGCAGTATTTT,CASSVGGRYTDTQYF
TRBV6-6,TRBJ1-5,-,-,TGTGCCAGCAGTACGGGATATAGCAATCAGCCCCAGCATTTT,CASSTGYSNQPQHF
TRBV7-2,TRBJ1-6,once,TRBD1,TGTGCCAGCAGCCCCCGGACAGGGGGGAACTCACCCCTCCACTTT,CASSPRTGGNSPLHF
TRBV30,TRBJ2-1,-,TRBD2,TGTGCCTGGAGTGGACTAGCGGGAGGAGGTAATGAGCAGTTCTTC,CAWSGLAGGGNEQFF
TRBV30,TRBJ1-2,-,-,TGTGCCTGGAGTAGAGGGGAAGCCTATGGCTACACCTTC,CAWSRGEAYGYTF
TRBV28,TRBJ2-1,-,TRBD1,TGTGCCAGCAGTGAGGACAGGGCGGCCTACAATGAGCAGTTCTTC,CASSEDRAAYNEQFF
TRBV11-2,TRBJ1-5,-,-,TGTGCCAGCAGCTTATGGAGCCATCAGCCCCAGCATTTT,CASSLWSHQPQHF
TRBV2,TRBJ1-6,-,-,TGTGCCAGCAGTGATACAGGATATAATTCACCCCTCCACTTT,CASSDTGYNSPLHF
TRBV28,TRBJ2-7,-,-,TGTGCCAGCAGGTCCGGGACGGTTTACGAGCAGTACTTC,CASRSGTVYEQYF
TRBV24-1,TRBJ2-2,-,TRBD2,TGTGCCACCAGTGATCGGACTAGCGGCACCGGGGAGCTGTTTTTT,CATSDRTSGTGELFF
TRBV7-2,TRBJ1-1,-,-,TGTGCCAGCAGCTTATCCAGAGGGGGACGATGGCCTTTCTTT,CASSLSRGGRWPFF
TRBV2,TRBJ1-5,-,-,TGTGCCAGCAGTGAGAGGAGGGGCGGTTATCAGCCCCAGCATTTT,CASSERRGGYQPQHF
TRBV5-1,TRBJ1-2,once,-,TGCGCCAGCAGCCCCTGGGGCCTCGGGAGCGATGGCTACACCTTC,CASSPWGLGSDGYTF
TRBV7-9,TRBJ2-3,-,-,TGTGCCAGCAGCCGCTCGGGAGATACGCAGTATTTT,CASSRSGDTQYF
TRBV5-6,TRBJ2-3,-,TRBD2,TGTGCCAGCAGCTTGGCTCTGTTAGCGGGTTACACAGATACGCAGTATTTT,CASSLALLAGYTDTQYF
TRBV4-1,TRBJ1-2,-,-,TGCGCCAGCAGCCCGGGGACTCCACTCTTATATGGCTACACCTTC,CASSPGTPLLYGYTF
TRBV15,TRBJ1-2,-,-,TGTGCCACCAGCAGAGAAACGGGCAGGGGCGACTATGGCTACACCTTC,CATSRETGRGDYGYTF
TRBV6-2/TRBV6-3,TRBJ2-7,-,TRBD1,TGTGCCAGCAGTTTTCGACAGGGACCCTACGAGCAGTACTTC,CASSFRQGPYEQYF
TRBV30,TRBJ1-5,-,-,TGTGCCTGGAGTGAGCAAGACAATCAGCCCCAGCATTTT,CAWSEQDNQPQHF
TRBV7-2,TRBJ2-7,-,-,TGTGCCAGCAGCTTAGCGGACCACTACGAGCAGTACTTC,CASSLADHYEQYF
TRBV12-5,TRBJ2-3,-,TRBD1,TGTGCTAGTGGTCCCGGGACAGGTTACACAGATACGCAGTATTTT,CASGPGTGYTDTQYF
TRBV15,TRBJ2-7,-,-,TGTGCCACCAGCAGAGCCTTAGGGTTGCCAACCTACGAGCAGTACTTC,CATSRALGLPTYEQYF
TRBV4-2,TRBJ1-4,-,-,TGTGCCAGCAGCCAAGATACAGAACATAATGAAAAACTGTTTTTT,CASSQDTEHNEKLFF
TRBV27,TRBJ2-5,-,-,TGTGCCAGCAGTTACACCCAGGGGTGGGAGACCCAGTACTTC,CASSYTQGWETQYF
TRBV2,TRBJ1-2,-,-,TGTGCCAGCAGTGAGAGGGCCCAATATGGCTACACCTTC,CASSERAQYGYTF
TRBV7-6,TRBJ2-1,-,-,TGTGCCAGCAGCTTACCTCCGTCTTCGGGCTACAATGAGCAGTTCTTC,CASSLPPSSGYNEQFF
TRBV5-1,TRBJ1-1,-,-,TGCGCCAGCAGCTCCGGGTTGTTAAAGAACACTGAAGCTTTCTTT,CASSSGLLKNTEAFF
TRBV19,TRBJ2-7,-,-,TGTGCCAGTGCCTCTGGGCAGTCCTACGAGCAGTACTTC,CASASGQSYEQYF
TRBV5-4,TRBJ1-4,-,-,TGTGCCAGCAGCCTCCAAGGTGCTAATGAAAAACTGTTTTTT,CASSLQGANEKLFF
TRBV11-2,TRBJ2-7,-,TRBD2,TGTGCCAGCGGTATAGCGGGAGGAACCTACGAGCAGTACTTC,CASGIAGGTYEQYF
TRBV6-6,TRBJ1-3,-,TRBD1,TGTGCCAGCAGGAGTCCGGGACAGGGAGGAAACACCATATATTTT,CASRSPGQGGNTIYF
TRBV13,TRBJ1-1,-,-,TGTGCCAGCAGCCTGATGGACACTGAAGCTTTCTTT,CASSLMDTEAFF
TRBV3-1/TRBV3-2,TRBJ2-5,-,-,TGTGCCAGCAGCCAAGAGCAAGGCGGGCGGTGGGAGACCCAGTACTTC,CASSQEQGGRWETQYF
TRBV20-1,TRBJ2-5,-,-,TGCAGTGCTAAGAGTGAGACCCAGTACTTC,CSAKSETQYF